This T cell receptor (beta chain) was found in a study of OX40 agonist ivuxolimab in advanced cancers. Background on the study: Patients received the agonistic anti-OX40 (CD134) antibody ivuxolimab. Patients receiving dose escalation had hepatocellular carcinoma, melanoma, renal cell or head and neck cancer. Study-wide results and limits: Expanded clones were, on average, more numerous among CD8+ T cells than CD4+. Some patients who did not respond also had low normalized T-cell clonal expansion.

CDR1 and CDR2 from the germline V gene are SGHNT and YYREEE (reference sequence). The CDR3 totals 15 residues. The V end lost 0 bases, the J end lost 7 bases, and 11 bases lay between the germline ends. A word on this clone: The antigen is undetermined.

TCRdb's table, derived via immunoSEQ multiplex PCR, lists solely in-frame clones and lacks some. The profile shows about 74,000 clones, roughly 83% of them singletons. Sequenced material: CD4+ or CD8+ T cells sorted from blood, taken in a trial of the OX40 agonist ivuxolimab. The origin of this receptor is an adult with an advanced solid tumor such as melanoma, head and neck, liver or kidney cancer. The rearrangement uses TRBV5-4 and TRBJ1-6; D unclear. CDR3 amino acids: CASSLVGRQNSPLHF. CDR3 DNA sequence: TGTGCCAGCAGCTTGGTGGGCAGGCAAAATTCACCCCTCCACTTT.